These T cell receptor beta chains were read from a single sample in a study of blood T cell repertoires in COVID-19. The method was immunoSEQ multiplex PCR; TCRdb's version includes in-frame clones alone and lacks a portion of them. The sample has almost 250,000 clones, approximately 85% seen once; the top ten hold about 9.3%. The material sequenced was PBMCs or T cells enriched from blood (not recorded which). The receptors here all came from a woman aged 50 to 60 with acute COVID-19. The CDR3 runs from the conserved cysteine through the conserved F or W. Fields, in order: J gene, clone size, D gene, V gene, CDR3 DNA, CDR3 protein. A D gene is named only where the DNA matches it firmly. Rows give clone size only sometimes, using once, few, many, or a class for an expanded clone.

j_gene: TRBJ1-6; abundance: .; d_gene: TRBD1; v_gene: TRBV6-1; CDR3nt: TGTGCCAGCAGTTCCGGGACAGAAGGGGGATCACCCCTCCACTTT; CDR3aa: CASSSGTEGGSPLHF
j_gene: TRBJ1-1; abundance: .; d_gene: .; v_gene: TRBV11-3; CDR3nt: TGTGCCAGCAGCTTAGAGTTCGGGAGTACTGAAGCTTTCTTT; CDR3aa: CASSLEFGSTEAFF
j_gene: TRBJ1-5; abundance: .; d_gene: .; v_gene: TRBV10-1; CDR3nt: TGCGCCAGCAGTGATACAGGGCAGCCCCAGCATTTT; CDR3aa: CASSDTGQPQHF
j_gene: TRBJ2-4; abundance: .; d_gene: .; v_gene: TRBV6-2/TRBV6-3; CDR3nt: TGTGCCAGCAGTTACAACAGGGCTCAAGCCAAAAACATTCAGTACTTC; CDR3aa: CASSYNRAQAKNIQYF
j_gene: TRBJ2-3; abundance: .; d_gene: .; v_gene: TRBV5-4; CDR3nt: TGTGCCAGCAGCTTGACTACAGATACGCAGTATTTT; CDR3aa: CASSLTTDTQYF
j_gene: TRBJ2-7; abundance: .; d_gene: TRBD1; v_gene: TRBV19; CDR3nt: TGTGCCAGCAGGGACAGTTACGAGCAGTACTTC; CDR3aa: CASRDSYEQYF
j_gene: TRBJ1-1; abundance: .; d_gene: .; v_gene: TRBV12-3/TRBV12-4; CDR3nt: TGTGCCAGCAGTTTAAGGCGGGCCACTGAAGCTTTCTTT; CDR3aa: CASSLRRATEAFF
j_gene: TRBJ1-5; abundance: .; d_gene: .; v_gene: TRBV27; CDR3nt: TGTGCCAGCAGTTCGGCAGGGATGTGGAATCAGCCCCAGCATTTT; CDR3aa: CASSSAGMWNQPQHF
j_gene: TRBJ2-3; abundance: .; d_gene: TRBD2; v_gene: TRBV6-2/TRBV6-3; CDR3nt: TGTGCCAGCAGTTCCGACGGGGGGGCCAGTTATACGCAGTATTTT; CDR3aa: CASSSDGGASYTQYF
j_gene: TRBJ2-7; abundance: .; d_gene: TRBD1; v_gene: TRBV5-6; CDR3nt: TGTGCCAGCAGCTTCGGGGACAGATCCTACGAGCAGTACTTC; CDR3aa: CASSFGDRSYEQYF
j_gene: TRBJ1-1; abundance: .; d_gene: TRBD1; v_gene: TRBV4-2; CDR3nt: TGTGCCAGCAGCCAAGTCCGACAGGGGATCGCTGAAGCTTTCTTT; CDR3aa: CASSQVRQGIAEAFF
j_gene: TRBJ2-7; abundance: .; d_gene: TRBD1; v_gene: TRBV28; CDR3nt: TGTGCCAGCAGTACCCCAGGGACAGGGAGCGGATACGAGCAGTACTTC; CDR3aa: CASSTPGTGSGYEQYF
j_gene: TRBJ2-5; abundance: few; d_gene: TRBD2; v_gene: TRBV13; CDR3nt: TGTGCCAGCAGCTTATCTCTAGCGGGGGATCGGCCGCAAGAGACCCAGTACTTC; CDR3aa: CASSLSLAGDRPQETQYF
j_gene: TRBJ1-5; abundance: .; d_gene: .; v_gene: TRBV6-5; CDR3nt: TGTGCCAGCAGTCCGGGGTCGGTTGGCAATCAGCCCCAGCATTTT; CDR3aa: CASSPGSVGNQPQHF
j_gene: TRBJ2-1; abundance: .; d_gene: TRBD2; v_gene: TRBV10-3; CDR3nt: TGTGCCATCAGTGACCCCTTACTAGCGGGGGGATCCTACAATGAGCAGTTCTTC; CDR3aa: CAISDPLLAGGSYNEQFF
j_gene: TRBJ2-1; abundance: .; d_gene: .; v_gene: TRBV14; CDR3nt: TGTGCCAGCTCCCAGGGGCCATGGAATGAGCAGTTCTTC; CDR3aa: CASSQGPWNEQFF
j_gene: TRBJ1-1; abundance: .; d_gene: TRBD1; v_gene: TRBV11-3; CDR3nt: TGTGCCAGCAGTACAACCCACAGGGGGCCGGCTGAAGCTTTCTTT; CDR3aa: CASSTTHRGPAEAFF
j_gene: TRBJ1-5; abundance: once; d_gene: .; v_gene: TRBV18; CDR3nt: TGTGCCAGCTCGCCCGAACAGGGCGGCAATCAGCCCCAGCATTTT; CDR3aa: CASSPEQGGNQPQHF
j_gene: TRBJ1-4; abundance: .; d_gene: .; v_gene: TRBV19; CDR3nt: TGTGCCAGTAGTACCAACAGGGTTGGTGAAAAACTGTTTTTT; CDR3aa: CASSTNRVGEKLFF
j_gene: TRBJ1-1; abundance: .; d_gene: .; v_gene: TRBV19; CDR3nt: TGTGCCAGTAGTCCCCAACAGGGCATGAACACTGAAGCTTTCTTT; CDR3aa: CASSPQQGMNTEAFF
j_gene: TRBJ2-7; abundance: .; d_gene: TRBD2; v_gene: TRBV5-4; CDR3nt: TGTGCCAGCAGCTTGCTAGCGGGGGGGCTGGGCGAGCAGTACTTC; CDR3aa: CASSLLAGGLGEQYF
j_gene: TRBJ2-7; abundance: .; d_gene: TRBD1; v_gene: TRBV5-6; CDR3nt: TGTGCCAGCAGCCTAGGGACAGGGACCTACGAGCAGTACTTC; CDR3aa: CASSLGTGTYEQYF
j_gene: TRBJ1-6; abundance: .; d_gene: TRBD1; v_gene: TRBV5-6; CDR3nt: TGTGCCAGCAGCTTGGGAGAGGGGACAGGTGCCTCACCCCTCCACTTT; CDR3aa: CASSLGEGTGASPLHF
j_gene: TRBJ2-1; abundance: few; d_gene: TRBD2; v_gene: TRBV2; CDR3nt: TGTGCCAGCAGTGACCTCGGGGGGTACAATGAGCAGTTCTTC; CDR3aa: CASSDLGGYNEQFF
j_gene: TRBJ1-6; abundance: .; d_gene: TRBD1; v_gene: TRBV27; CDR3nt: TGTGCCAGCATCCAAGACAGGGATAATTCACCCCTCCACTTT; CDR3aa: CASIQDRDNSPLHF
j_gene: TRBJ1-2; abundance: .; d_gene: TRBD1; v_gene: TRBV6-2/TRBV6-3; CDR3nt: TGTGCCAGCAGTCACAACAGGGGACGACCCTATGGCTACACCTTC; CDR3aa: CASSHNRGRPYGYTF
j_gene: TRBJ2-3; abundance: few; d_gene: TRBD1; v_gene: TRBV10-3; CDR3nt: TGTGCCACCGACAGGGGCGCAGGAGATACGCAGTATTTT; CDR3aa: CATDRGAGDTQYF
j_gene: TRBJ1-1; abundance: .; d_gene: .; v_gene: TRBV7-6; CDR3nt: TGTGCCAGCAGCTTAGGGGCAGGGGTAACTGAAGCTTTCTTT; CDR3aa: CASSLGAGVTEAFF